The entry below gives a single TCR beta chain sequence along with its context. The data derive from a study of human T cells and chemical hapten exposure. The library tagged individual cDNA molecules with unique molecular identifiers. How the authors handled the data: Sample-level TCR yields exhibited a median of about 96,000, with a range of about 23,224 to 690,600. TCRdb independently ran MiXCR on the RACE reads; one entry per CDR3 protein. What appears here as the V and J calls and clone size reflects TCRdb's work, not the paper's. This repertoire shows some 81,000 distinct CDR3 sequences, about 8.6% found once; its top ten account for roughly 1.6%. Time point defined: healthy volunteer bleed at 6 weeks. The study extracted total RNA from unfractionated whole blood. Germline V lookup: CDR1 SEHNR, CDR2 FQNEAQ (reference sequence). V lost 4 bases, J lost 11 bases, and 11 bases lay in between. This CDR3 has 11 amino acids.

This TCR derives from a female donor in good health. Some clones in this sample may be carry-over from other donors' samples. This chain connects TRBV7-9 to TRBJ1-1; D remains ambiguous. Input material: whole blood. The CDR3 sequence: CASSSGDRAFF. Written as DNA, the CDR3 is TGTGCCAGCAGCTCGGGCGACCGGGCTTTCTTT.